What follows are 28 T cell receptor beta chains derived from one specimen sequenced in a study of cytomegalovirus exposure and HLA in healthy donors. Use of 60 Vbeta and 13 Jbeta primers characterized the PCR. The protocol was immunoSEQ multiplex PCR, while the TCRdb copy is restricted to in-frame clones and leaves out a portion. This table has fewer than 90,000 clones, approximately 70% appearing once. Sequenced material: PBMCs. The receptors stem from a woman in her 50s in good health and CMV-seropositive.

Written as DNA, the CDR3 is TGTGCCAGCTCGCGAGATTTATCTATGAACACTGAAGCTTTCTTT. Protein sequence: CASSRDLSMNTEAFF. The rearrangement links TRBV18 to TRBJ1-1; unclear D gene. Germline CDR1 KGHSH, CDR2 LQKENI. Trimming shortened V by 6 bases and J by 0 bases, and 14 bases separated the two germline ends. The CDR3 is made up of 15 amino acids.

The chain combines TRBV5-1 with TRBJ2-7; 10 positions agree with TRBD1. The CDR3 extends over 15 amino acids. V was clipped by 4 bases and J by 0 bases; unmatched bases: 4. Germline V lookup: CDR1 SGHRS, CDR2 YFSETQ. The CDR3 DNA reads TGCGCCAGCAGCCCGGGACAGGGGATCTCCTACGAGCAGTACTTC. Its translation is CASSPGQGISYEQYF.

This sequence joins TRBV4-3 and TRBJ2-7, with 9 bases lining up with TRBD1. Germline CDR1 is LGHNA and CDR2 is YSLEER. V lost 0 bases to trimming and J lost 7 bases; unmatched junction nucleotides: 13. The CDR3 sequence is 17 residues long. The CDR3 region is CASSQDLFGTGLMEQYF. DNA of the CDR3: TGCGCCAGCAGCCAAGATCTCTTCGGGACAGGGTTAATGGAGCAGTACTTC.

This chain joins TRBV11-2 and TRBJ2-3, with TRBD2 matching over 9 bases. CDR3 length: 18 residues. Germline lookup yields CDR1 SGHAT and CDR2 FQNNGV. The ends lost 5 bases at V and 0 bases at J; junction bases unmatched: 12. As DNA, the CDR3 is TGTGCCAGCAGCCGATCTTACACTAGCGGGTATAGCACAGATACGCAGTATTTT. Translated, it gives CASSRSYTSGYSTDTQYF.

The V and J genes are TRBV30 and TRBJ1-4; D is perhaps TRBD1 (5 bases). The germline V gene has CDR1 GTSNPN and CDR2 SVGIG (reference sequence). V lost 5 bases to trimming and J lost 4 bases, with 14 bases between them. The CDR3 is 14 residues long. The CDR3, as DNA: TGTGCCTGGGGTGACAGTGCACTTAATGAAAAACTGTTTTTT. Encoded protein: CAWGDSALNEKLFF.

The J gene is TRBJ1-2, the V gene TRBV5-4; D call uncertain. The CDR3 sequence is 13 residues long. Trimming left V 0 bases short and J 6 bases short, with 9 bases between. The germline CDR1 and CDR2 sequences are SGHNT and YYREEE (reference sequence). CDR3 DNA: TGTGCCAGCAGCTTGGAAACAGCTGATGGCTACACCTTC. Protein: CASSLETADGYTF.

The rearrangement uses TRBV28 and TRBJ1-5, with 9 bases lining up with TRBD1. The CDR3 extends over 15 amino acids. The germline V gene encodes CDR1 MDHEN and CDR2 SYDVKM. V was pared by 6 bases and J by 7 bases, with 10 bases of the junction left unmatched. CDR3 region: CASRTITGGRQPQHF. CDR3 coding DNA: TGTGCCAGCAGGACAATAACAGGGGGCAGACAGCCCCAGCATTTT.

The chain carries TRBV5-4 and TRBJ2-5; TRBD2 is a possible D gene (5 bases). Trimming shortened V by 3 bases and J by 3 bases, and 18 bases separated the two germline ends. Per germline, CDR1 SGHNT and CDR2 YYREEE (reference sequence). CDR3 length: 16 residues. The CDR3 nucleotides are TGTGCCAGCAGCTCCCCGGCCGAGGGTGCCGAAGAGACCCAGTACTTC. Its translation is CASSSPAEGAEETQYF.

V and J are TRBV5-6 and TRBJ2-1; 10 bases agree with TRBD2. This CDR3 is built from 16 residues. Germline trimming cut 3 bases from V and 1 base from J; bases unmatched to any gene: 4. Germline CDR1 is SGHDT and CDR2 is YYEEEE. The CDR3 bases are TGTGCCAGCAGCTCAGCGGGGGGGACTTCCTACAATGAGCAGTTCTTC. The encoded protein is CASSSAGGTSYNEQFF.

The CDR3 region has the DNA TGTGCCACCGGGGGGCAGGGAAGTGAAAAACTGTTTTTT. This sequence encodes CATGGQGSEKLFF. The V gene is TRBV10-3, the J gene TRBJ1-4; possible D gene TRBD1, 6 bases. Germline CDR1 is ENHRY and CDR2 is SYGVKD. The CDR3 runs to 13 residues. V gave up 10 bases and J gave up 7 bases, with 16 bases separating them.

This chain joins TRBV5-4 and TRBJ1-1; 10 bases map to TRBD1. J was trimmed by 0 bases and V by 2 bases; bases with no gene match: 7. This CDR3 is 17 amino acids long. The germline CDR1 and CDR2 sequences are SGHNT and YYREEE (reference sequence). Written as DNA, the CDR3 is TGTGCCAGCAGCTTAAGACAGGGGGCGCAAATGAACACTGAAGCTTTCTTT. Translating gives CASSLRQGAQMNTEAFF.

This clone has just a few counts. V gene TRBV5-1 combines with J gene TRBJ2-3; 8 bases agree with TRBD1. Germline CDR1 and CDR2: SGHRS and YFSETQ. The CDR3 extends over 16 amino acids. V dropped 4 bases and J dropped 3; count of bases not matched to a gene: 10. CDR3 in amino acids: CASSPGQGGKTDTQYF. In DNA, the CDR3 is TGCGCCAGCAGCCCCGGACAGGGCGGGAAAACAGATACGCAGTATTTT. The full variable domain, completed using reference TRBV5-1 and TRBJ2-3, is KAGVTQTPRYLIKTRGQQVTLSCSPISGHRSVSWYQQTPGQGLQFLFEYFSETQRNKGNFPGRFSGRQFSNSRSEMNVSTLELGDSALYLCASSPGQGGKTDTQYFGPGTRLTVL.

The chain recombines TRBV7-9 with TRBJ2-5; no clear D gene. The germline gives CDR1 SEHNR, CDR2 FQNEAQ (reference sequence). This CDR3 contains 14 residues. Trimming shortened V by 7 bases and J by 4 bases, and 16 bases separated the two germline ends. CDR3 region: CASIKQALVETQYF. DNA for the CDR3: TGTGCCAGCATCAAGCAGGCCCTGGTAGAGACCCAGTACTTC.

The CDR3 DNA reads as TGTGCCAGCCGGCCCGCGGGGGCCACCTACAATGAGCAGTTCTTC. Translated, it gives CASRPAGATYNEQFF. J is TRBJ2-1 and V is TRBV28, with TRBD2 as a possible D gene (7 bases). The V end lost 8 bases, the J end lost 2 bases, and 16 bases lay between the germline ends. CDR1 MDHEN and CDR2 SYDVKM come from the germline V gene. The CDR3 contains 15 residues.

The chain recombines TRBV19 with TRBJ2-2; D is ambiguous. Trimming stripped 3 bases from V and 2 bases from J, with 10 bases between. Germline V gene lookup returns CDR1 LNHDA and CDR2 SQIVND (reference sequence). The CDR3 extends over 15 amino acids. DNA of the CDR3: TGTGCCAGTAGTATCTACACAGATAACACCGGGGAGCTGTTTTTT. Residues: CASSIYTDNTGELFF.

The CDR3 DNA reads TGTGCCAGCAGCTTAGGGGTGGGGGGGGCTGGTGGTGAAAAACTGTTTTTT. This gives the protein CASSLGVGGAGGEKLFF. V and J are TRBV7-8 and TRBJ1-4, with D perhaps matching TRBD1 (6 bases). The V end was cut by 1 base, the J end by 7 bases, with 19 bases between. From germline, CDR1 is SGHVS and CDR2 FQNEAQ. CDR3 length: 17 amino acids. Looking up the rest from reference TRBV7-8 and TRBJ1-4 gives the full variable domain: GAGVSQSPRYKVAKRGQDVALRCDPISGHVSLFWYQQALGQGPEFLTYFQNEAQLDKSGLPSDRFFAERPEGSVSTLKIQRTQQEDSAVYLCASSLGVGGAGGEKLFFGSGTQLSVL.

This chain links TRBV6-5 with TRBJ2-1, with D unresolved. The V gene's germline CDR1 is MNHEY and CDR2 SVGAGI. This CDR3 spans 13 amino acids. Trimming shortened V by 8 bases and J by 2 bases, and 10 bases separated the two germline ends. CDR3 bases: TGTGCCAGCTTTAGTGGTACCTACAATGAGCAGTTCTTC. It yields the protein CASFSGTYNEQFF.

This clone was counted between two and nine times. This chain connects TRBV5-1 to TRBJ2-3, with D possibly being TRBD1 (7 bases). Deletions cut 4 bases from V and 3 bases from J, with 15 bases between. This CDR3 contains 15 residues. Germline V CDR1 and CDR2: SGHRS, YFSETQ. The CDR3 is CASSGGTEQTDTQYF. In DNA form, the CDR3 reads TGCGCCAGCAGCGGAGGGACAGAACAAACAGATACGCAGTATTTT. The entire variable domain, with the rest obtained from reference TRBV5-1 and TRBJ2-3, is as follows: KAGVTQTPRYLIKTRGQQVTLSCSPISGHRSVSWYQQTPGQGLQFLFEYFSETQRNKGNFPGRFSGRQFSNSRSEMNVSTLELGDSALYLCASSGGTEQTDTQYFGPGTRLTVL.

The rearrangement uses TRBV7-2 and TRBJ2-5; D call uncertain. V shed 4 bases and J shed 6 bases, with 12 bases lying between them. From germline, CDR1 is SGHTA and CDR2 FQGNSA. The CDR3 is 13 amino acids. The CDR3 protein is CASSSPGWQTQYF. CDR3 nucleotide sequence: TGTGCCAGCAGCTCCCCGGGTTGGCAGACCCAGTACTTC.

The chain has TRBV5-6 and TRBJ2-3; weak D call: TRBD2 (6 bases). V shed 3 bases and J shed 2 bases, with 19 bases lying between them. CDR3 length equals 17 residues. Germline V gives CDR1 SGHDT, CDR2 YYEEEE. This chain's CDR3 is CASSSHRGTGFTDTQYF. Here the CDR3 DNA reads TGTGCCAGCAGCTCCCATCGGGGGACGGGATTCACAGATACGCAGTATTTT.

This chain links TRBV28 with TRBJ2-7, with 7 bases lining up with TRBD1. Germline V CDR1 and CDR2: MDHEN, SYDVKM. The CDR3 spans 14 residues. V was pared by 4 bases and J by 3 bases, with 6 bases of the junction left unmatched. The CDR3 DNA sequence: TGTGCCAGCAGTTCGCGACAGGGACACTACGAGCAGTACTTC. Translating it yields CASSSRQGHYEQYF. The whole variable domain, remainder taken from reference TRBV28 and TRBJ2-7, is DVKVTQSSRYLVKRTGEKVFLECVQDMDHENMFWYRQDPGLGLRLIYFSYDVKMKEKGDIPEGYSVSREKKERFSLILESASTNQTSMYLCASSSRQGHYEQYFGPGTRLTVT.

The chain joins TRBV10-1 to TRBJ2-7, with 7 bases that match TRBD2. V trimming: 8 bases; J trimming: 2 bases; junction bases outside the gene matches: 3. Germline lookup yields CDR1 WNHNN and CDR2 SYGVQD (reference sequence). This CDR3 has 12 amino acids. CDR3 DNA sequence: TGCGCCAGCGCTAGCGGAACCTACGAGCAGTACTTC. Translating gives CASASGTYEQYF.

The V gene is TRBV27, the J gene TRBJ2-7, with D possibly matching TRBD1 (5 bases). The CDR3 contains 13 residues. V dropped 4 bases and J dropped 3 bases, with 10 bases sitting between them. CDR1 and CDR2 from the germline V gene are MNHEY and SMNVEV (reference sequence). The CDR3 sequence is CASSWTPDYEQYF. The CDR3 region has the DNA TGTGCCAGCAGTTGGACACCTGACTACGAGCAGTACTTC.

This clone showed up just a few times. The CDR3 loop is CASSPGGTSDRVHGGYTF. CDR3 bases: TGTGCCAGCAGCCCGGGGGGTACCTCGGACAGGGTTCACGGTGGCTACACCTTC. The chain is built from TRBV11-3 and TRBJ1-2, with TRBD1 identical over 8 bases. J lost 7 bases, V lost 5 bases, and 21 bases had no gene match. CDR1 is SGHNT and CDR2 is YENEEA in the germline V gene. CDR3 size: 18 residues.

This chain joins TRBV28 and TRBJ2-7; D might be TRBD2 (6 bases). CDR1 MDHEN and CDR2 SYDVKM come from the germline V gene. The V and J ends lost 5 bases and 0 bases respectively, with 14 bases between them. The CDR3 extends over 15 amino acids. The CDR3, as DNA: TGTGCCAGCAGTCCCACTGGCGGGACCTCCTACGAGCAGTACTTC. This gives the protein CASSPTGGTSYEQYF.

The rearrangement joins TRBV18 to TRBJ1-2; a weak D match, TRBD1 (6 bases). This CDR3 is 16 amino acids long. Germline V CDR1 and CDR2: KGHSH, LQKENI. Trimming stripped 2 bases from V and 0 bases from J, with 13 bases between. CDR3 loop: CASSPTGQIANYGYTF. In DNA form, the CDR3 reads TGTGCCAGCTCACCAACCGGACAGATAGCTAACTATGGCTACACCTTC.

The chain recombines TRBV6-6 with TRBJ1-5; D gene unclear. From germline, CDR1 is MNHNY and CDR2 SVGAGI (reference sequence). The V end was cut by 10 bases, the J end by 7 bases, with 23 bases between. This CDR3 contains 15 residues. The CDR3 region has the DNA TGTGCCAACCGATATGAGGGAGGGCCACGGCAGCCCCAGCATTTT. Translation gives CANRYEGGPRQPQHF.

The chain uses TRBV6-5 and TRBJ1-5; D gene ambiguous. V was shortened by 6 bases and J by 0 bases, with 9 bases between the two germline ends. Germline V CDR1 and CDR2: MNHEY, SVGAGI. The CDR3 is 14 residues long. The CDR3 is CASRVRSSNQPQHF. The DNA for the CDR3 is TGTGCCAGCAGGGTGAGATCTAGCAATCAGCCCCAGCATTTT.